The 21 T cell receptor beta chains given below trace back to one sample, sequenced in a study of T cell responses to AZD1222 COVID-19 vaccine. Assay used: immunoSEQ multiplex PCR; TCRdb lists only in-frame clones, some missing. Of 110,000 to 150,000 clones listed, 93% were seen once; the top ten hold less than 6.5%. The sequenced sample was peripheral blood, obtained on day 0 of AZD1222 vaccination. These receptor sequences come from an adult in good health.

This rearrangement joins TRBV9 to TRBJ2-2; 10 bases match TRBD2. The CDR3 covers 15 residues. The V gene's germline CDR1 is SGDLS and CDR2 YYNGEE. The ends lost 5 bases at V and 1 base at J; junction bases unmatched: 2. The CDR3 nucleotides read TGTGCCAGCAGGGGGACTAGCGTGAACACCGGGGAGCTGTTTTTT. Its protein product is CASRGTSVNTGELFF.

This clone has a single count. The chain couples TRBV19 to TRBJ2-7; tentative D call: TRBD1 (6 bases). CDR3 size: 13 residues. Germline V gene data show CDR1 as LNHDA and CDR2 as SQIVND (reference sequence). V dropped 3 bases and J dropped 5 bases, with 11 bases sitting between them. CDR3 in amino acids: CASSIVGADEQYF. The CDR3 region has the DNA TGTGCCAGTAGTATCGTGGGGGCCGACGAGCAGTACTTC.

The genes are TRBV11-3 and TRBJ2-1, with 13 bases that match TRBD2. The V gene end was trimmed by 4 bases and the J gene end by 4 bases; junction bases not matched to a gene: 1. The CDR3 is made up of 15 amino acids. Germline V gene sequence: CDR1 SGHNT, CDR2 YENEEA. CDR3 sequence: CASSSGLAGYNEQFF. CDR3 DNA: TGTGCCAGCAGCTCGGGACTAGCGGGATACAATGAGCAGTTCTTC.

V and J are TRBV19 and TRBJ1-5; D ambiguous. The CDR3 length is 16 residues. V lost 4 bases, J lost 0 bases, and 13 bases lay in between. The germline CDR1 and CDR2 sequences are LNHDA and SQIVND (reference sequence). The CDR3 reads CASSRSRTNSNQPQHF. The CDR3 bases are TGTGCCAGTAGTAGATCCAGGACCAATAGCAATCAGCCCCAGCATTTT.

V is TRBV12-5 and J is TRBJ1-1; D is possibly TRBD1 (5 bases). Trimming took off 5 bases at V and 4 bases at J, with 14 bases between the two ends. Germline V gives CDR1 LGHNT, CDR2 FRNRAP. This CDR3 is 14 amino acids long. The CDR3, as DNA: TGTGCTAGTGGTCAGGGAGGTTGGGGCACTGAAGCTTTCTTT. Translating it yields CASGQGGWGTEAFF.

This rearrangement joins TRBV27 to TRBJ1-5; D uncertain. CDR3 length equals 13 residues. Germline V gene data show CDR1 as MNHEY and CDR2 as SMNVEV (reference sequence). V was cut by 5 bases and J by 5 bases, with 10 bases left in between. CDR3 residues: CASSTAFYQPQHF. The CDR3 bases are TGTGCCAGCAGTACAGCCTTCTATCAGCCCCAGCATTTT.

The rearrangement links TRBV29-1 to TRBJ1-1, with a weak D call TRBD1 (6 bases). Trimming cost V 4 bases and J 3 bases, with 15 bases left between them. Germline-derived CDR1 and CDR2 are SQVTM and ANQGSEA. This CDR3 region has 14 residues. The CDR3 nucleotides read TGCAGCGTTGGAAGGGGGGGAGCCTACACTGAAGCTTTCTTT. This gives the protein CSVGRGGAYTEAFF.

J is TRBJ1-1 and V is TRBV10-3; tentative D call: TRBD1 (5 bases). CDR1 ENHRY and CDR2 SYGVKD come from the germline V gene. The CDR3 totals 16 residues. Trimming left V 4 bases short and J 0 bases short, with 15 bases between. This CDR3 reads CAISVRGLYMNTEAFF. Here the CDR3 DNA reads TGTGCCATCAGTGTGAGGGGTCTTTACATGAACACTGAAGCTTTCTTT.

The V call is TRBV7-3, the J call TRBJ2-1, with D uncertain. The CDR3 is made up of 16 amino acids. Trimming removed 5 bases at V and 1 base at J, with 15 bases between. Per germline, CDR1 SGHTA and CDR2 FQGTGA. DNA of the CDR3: TGTGCCAGCAGCCAAGAATTAAAACGATCCTACAATGAGCAGTTCTTC. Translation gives CASSQELKRSYNEQFF.

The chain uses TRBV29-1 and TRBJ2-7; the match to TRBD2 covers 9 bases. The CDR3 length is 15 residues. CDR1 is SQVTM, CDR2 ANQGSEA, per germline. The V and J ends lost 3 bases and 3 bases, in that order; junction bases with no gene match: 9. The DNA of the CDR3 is TGCAGCGTTGAGGCCGCCGAGACTAGCGGCTACGAGCAGTACTTC. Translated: CSVEAAETSGYEQYF.

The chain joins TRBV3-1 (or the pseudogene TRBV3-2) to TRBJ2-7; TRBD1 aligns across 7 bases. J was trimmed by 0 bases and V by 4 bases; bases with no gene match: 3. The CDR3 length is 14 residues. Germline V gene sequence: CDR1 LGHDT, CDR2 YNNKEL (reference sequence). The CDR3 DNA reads TGTGCCAGCAGCCGGGACAGTACCTCCTACGAGCAGTACTTC. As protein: CASSRDSTSYEQYF.

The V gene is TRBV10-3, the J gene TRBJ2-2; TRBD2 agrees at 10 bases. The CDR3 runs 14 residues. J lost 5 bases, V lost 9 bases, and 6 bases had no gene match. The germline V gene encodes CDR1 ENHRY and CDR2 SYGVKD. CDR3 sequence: CAIVAGGGTGELFF. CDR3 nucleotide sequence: TGTGCCATAGTAGCGGGAGGAGGAACCGGGGAGCTGTTTTTT.

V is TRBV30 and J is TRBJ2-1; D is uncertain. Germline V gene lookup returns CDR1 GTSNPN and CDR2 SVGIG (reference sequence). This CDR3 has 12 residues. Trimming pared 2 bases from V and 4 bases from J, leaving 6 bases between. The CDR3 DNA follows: TGTGCCTGGAGTCCCAGATACAATGAGCAGTTCTTC. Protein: CAWSPRYNEQFF.

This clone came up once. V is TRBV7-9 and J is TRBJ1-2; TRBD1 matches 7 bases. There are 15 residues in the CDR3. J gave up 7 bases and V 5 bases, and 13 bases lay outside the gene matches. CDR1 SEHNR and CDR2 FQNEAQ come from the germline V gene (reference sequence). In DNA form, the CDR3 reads TGTGCCAGCAGCCTCGCCGGGGGACAGAGAGTTGGCTACACCTTC. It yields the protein CASSLAGGQRVGYTF.

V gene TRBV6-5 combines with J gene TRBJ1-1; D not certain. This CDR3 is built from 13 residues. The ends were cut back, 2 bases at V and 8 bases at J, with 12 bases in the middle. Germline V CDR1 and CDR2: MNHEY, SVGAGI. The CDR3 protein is CASSYLDAVEAFF. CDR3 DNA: TGTGCCAGCAGTTACCTGGACGCCGTGGAAGCTTTCTTT.

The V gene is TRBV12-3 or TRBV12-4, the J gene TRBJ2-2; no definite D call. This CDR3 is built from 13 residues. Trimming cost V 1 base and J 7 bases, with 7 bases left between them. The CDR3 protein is CASSLVVGGELFF. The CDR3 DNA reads TGTGCCAGCAGTTTAGTGGTGGGCGGGGAGCTGTTTTTT.

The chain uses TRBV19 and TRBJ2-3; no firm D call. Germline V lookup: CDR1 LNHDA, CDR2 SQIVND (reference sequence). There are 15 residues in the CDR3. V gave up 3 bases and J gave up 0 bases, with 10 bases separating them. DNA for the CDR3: TGTGCCAGTAGTATGGACGTCTCTAGCACAGATACGCAGTATTTT. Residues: CASSMDVSSTDTQYF.

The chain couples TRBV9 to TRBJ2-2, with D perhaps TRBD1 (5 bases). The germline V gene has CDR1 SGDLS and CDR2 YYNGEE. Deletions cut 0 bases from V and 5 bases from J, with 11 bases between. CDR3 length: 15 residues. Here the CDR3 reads CASSVEAGPTGELFF. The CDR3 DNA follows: TGTGCCAGCAGCGTAGAGGCAGGGCCAACCGGGGAGCTGTTTTTT. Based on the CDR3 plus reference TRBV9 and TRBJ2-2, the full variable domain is DSGVTQTPKHLITATGQRVTLRCSPRSGDLSVYWYQQSLDQGLQFLIQYYNGEERAKGNILERFSAQQFPDLHSELNLSSLELGDSALYFCASSVEAGPTGELFFGEGSRLTVL.

The CDR3: CSVWTSNTGELFF. CDR3 nucleotides: TGCAGCGTCTGGACTAGCAACACCGGGGAGCTGTTTTTT. V and J are TRBV29-1 and TRBJ2-2; 8 nucleotides line up with TRBD2. There are 13 residues in the CDR3. CDR1 and CDR2 from the germline V gene are SQVTM and ANQGSEA. The V gene end was trimmed by 6 bases and the J gene end by 2 bases; junction bases not matched to a gene: 2.

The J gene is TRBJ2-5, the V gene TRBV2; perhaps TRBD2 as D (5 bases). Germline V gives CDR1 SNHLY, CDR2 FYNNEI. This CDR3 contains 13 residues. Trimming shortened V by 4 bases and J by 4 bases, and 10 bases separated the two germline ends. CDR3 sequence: CASSGRRVETQYF. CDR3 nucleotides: TGTGCCAGCAGTGGCAGGCGGGTAGAGACCCAGTACTTC.

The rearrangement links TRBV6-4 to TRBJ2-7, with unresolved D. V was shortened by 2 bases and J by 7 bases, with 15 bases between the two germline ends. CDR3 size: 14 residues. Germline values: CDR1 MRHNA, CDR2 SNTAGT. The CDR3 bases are TGTGCCAGCAGTGACCCGACGGGCAGGTATGAGCAGTACTTC. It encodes CASSDPTGRYEQYF.